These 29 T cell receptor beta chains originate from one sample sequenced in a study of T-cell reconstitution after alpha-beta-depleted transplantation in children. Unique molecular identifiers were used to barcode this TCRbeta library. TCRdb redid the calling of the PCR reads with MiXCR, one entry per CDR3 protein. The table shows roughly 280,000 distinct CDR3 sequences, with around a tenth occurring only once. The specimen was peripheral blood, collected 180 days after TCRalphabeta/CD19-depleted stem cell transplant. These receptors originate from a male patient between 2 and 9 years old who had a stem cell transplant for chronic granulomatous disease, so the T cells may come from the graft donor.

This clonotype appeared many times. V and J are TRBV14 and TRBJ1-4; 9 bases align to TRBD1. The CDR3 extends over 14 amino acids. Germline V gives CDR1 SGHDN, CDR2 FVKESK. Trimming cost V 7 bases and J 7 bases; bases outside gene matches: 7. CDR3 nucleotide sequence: TGTGCCAGCAACGGACAGGGGCAGGCTGAAAAACTGTTTTTT. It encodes CASNGQGQAEKLFF.

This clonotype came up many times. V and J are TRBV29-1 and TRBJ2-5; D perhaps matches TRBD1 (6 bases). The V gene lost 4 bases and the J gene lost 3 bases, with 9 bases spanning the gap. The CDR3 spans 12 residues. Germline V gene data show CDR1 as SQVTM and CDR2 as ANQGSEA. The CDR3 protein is CSVGQAKETQYF. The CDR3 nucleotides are TGCAGCGTTGGACAGGCAAAAGAGACCCAGTACTTC.

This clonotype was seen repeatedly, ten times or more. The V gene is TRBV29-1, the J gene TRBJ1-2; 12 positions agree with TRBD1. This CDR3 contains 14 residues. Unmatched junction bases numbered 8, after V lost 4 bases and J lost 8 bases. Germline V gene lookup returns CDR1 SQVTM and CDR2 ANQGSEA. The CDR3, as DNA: TGCAGCGTTGTCCAGGGACAGGGGGCGAGAGGCTACACCTTC. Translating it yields CSVVQGQGARGYTF.

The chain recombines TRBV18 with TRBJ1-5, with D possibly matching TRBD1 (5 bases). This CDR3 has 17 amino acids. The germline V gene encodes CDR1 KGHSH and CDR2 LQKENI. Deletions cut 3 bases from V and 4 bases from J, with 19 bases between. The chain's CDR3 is CASSPAGGERRNQPQHF. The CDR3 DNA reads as TGTGCCAGCTCACCGGCGGGAGGGGAGCGCCGGAATCAGCCCCAGCATTTT.

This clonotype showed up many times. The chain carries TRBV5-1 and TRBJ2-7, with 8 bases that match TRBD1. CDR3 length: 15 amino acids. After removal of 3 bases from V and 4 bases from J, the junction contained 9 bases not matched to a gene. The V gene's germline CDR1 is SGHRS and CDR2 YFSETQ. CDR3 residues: CASSSRQGHSYEQYF. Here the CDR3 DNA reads TGCGCCAGCAGCTCTCGACAGGGGCACAGTTACGAGCAGTACTTC.

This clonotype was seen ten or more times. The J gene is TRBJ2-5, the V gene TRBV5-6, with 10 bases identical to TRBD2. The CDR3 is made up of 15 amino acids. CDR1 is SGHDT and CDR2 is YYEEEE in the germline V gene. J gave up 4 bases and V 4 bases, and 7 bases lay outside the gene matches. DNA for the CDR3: TGTGCCAGCAGCGCAGCGGGGGGGCCTGGAGAGACCCAGTACTTC. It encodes CASSAAGGPGETQYF. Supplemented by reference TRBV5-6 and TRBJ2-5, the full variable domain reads DAGVTQSPTHLIKTRGQQVTLRCSPKSGHDTVSWYQQALGQGPQFIFQYYEEEERQRGNFPDRFSGHQFPNYSSELNVNALLLGDSALYLCASSAAGGPGETQYFGPGTRLLVL.

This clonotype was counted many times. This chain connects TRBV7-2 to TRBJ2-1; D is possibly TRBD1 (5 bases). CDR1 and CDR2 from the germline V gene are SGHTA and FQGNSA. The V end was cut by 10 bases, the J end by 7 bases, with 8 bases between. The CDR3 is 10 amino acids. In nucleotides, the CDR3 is TGTGCCACCCAGGGAAATGAGCAGTTCTTC. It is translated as CATQGNEQFF. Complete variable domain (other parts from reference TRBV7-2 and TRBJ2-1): GAGVSQSPSNKVTEKGKDVELRCDPISGHTALYWYRQSLGQGLEFLIYFQGNSAPDKSGLPSDRFSAERTGGSVSTLTIQRTQQEDSAVYLCATQGNEQFFGPGTRLTVL.

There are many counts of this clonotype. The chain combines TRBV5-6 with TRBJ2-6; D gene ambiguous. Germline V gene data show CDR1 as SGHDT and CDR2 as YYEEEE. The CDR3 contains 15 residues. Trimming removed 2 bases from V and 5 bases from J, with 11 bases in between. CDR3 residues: CASSLGGPRANVLTF. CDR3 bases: TGTGCCAGCAGCTTAGGTGGCCCCAGGGCCAACGTCCTGACTTTC.

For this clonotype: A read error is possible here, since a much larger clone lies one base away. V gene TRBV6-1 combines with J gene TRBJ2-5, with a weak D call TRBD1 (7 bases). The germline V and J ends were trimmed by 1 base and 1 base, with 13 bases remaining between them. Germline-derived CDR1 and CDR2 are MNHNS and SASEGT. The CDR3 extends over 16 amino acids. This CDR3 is CASSEEAGGFQETQYF. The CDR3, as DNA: TGTGCCAGCAGTGAAGAGGCAGGGGGGTTCCAAGAGACCCAGTACTTC.

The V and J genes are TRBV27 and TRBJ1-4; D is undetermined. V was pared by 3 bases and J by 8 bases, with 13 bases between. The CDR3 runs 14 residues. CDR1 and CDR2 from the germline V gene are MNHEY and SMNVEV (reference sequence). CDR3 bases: TGTGCCAGCAGTTTTACGAGGATGGGGGAAAAACTGTTTTTT. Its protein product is CASSFTRMGEKLFF.

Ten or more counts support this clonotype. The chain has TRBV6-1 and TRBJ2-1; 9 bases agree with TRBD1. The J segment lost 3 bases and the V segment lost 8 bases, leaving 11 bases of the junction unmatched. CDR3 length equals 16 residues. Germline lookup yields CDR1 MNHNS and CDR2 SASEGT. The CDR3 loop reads CASEPRTGEFYNEQFF. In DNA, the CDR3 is TGTGCCAGCGAACCTCGGACAGGGGAGTTCTACAATGAGCAGTTCTTC.

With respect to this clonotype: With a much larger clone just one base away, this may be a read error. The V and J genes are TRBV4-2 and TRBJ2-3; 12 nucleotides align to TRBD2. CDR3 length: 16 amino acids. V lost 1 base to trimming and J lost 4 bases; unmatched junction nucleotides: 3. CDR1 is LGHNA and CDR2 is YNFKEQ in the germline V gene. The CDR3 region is CASSQVLAGGSDTQYF. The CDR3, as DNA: TGTGCCAGCAGCCAAGTACTAGCGGGAGGATCAGATACGCAGTATTTT.

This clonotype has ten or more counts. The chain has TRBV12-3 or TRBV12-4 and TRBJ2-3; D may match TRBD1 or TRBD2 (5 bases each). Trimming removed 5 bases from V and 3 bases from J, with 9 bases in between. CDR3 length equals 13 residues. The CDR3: CASSPGTTDTQYF. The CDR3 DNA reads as TGTGCCAGCAGTCCGGGGACGACAGATACGCAGTATTTT.

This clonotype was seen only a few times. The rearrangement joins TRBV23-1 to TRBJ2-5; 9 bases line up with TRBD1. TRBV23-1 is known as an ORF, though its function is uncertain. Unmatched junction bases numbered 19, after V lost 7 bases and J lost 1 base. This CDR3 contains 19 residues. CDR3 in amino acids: CASTSFSTGQGKIQETQYF. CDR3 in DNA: TGCGCCAGCACCTCGTTTTCCACGGGACAGGGAAAAATCCAAGAGACCCAGTACTTC.

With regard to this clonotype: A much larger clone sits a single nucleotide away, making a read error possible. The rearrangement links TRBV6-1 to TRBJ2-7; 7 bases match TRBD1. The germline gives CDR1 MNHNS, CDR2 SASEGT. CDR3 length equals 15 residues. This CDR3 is CAISDSGTATYEQYF. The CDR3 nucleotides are TGTGCCATCAGTGATTCTGGGACAGCGACCTACGAGCAGTACTTC.

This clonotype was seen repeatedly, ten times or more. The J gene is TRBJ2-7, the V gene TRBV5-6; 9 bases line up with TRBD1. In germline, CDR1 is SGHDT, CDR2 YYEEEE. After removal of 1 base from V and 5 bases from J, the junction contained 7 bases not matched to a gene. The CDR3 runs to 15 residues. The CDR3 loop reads CASSLSGTGYHEQYF. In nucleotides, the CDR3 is TGTGCCAGCAGCTTGAGCGGGACAGGGTACCACGAGCAGTACTTC.

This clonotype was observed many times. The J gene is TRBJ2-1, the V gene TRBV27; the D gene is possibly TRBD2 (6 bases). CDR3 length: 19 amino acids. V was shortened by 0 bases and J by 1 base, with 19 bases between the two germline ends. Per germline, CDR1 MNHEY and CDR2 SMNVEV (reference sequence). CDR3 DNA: TGTGCCAGCAGTTTATCGGGGGGAGGTTGGGGCTGGTCCTACAATGAGCAGTTCTTC. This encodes CASSLSGGGWGWSYNEQFF.

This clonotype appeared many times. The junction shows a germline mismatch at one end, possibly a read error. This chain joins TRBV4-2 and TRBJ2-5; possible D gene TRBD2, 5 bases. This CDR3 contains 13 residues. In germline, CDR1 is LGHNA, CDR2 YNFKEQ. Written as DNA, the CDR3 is TGTGCCAGCAGCCGAGGCACCTCGCGGGCAATATTCTTC. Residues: CASSRGTSRAIFF.

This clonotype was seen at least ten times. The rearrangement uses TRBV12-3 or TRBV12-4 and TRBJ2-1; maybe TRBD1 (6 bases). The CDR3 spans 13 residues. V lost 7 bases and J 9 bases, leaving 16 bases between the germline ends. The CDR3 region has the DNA TGTGCCAGCAAACGAACAGGGTATAGTGAGCAGTTCTTC. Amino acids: CASKRTGYSEQFF.

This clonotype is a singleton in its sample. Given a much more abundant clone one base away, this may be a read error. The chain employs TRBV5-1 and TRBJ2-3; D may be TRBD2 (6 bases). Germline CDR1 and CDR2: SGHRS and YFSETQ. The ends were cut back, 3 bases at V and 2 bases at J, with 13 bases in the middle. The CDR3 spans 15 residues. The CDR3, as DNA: TGCGCCAGCAGCTGGGTAGCGGCTACCACAGATACGCAGTATTTT. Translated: CASSWVAATTDTQYF.

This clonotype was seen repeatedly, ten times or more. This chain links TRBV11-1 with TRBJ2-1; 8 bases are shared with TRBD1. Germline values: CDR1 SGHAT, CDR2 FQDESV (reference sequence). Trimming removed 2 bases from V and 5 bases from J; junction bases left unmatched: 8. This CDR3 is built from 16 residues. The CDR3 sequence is CASSLLGGQGHNEQFF. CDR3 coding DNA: TGTGCCAGCAGCTTATTGGGAGGACAGGGACACAATGAGCAGTTCTTC.

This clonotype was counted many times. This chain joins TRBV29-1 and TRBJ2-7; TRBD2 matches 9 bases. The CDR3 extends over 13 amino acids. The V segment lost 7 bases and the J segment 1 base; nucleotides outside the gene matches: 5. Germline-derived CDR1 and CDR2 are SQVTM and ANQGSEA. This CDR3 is CSAGTSWSYEQYF. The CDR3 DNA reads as TGCAGCGCCGGGACTAGCTGGTCCTACGAGCAGTACTTC.

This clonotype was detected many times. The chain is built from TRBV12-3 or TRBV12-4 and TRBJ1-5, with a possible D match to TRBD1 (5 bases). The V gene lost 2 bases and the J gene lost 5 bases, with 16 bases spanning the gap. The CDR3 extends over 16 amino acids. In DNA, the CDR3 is TGTGCCAGCAGTTTAAACCTCTCTGGGGCAGATCAGCCCCAGCATTTT. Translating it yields CASSLNLSGADQPQHF.

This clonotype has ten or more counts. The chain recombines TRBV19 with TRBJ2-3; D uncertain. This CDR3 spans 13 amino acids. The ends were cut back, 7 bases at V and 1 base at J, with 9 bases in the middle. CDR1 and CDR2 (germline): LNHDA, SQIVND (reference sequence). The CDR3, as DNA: TGTGCCAGTACAACCCAGGGCACAGATACGCAGTATTTT. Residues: CASTTQGTDTQYF.

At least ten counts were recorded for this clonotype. The CDR3: CASSYLHNEQFF. For the CDR3, the DNA is TGTGCCAGCAGTTACCTCCACAATGAGCAGTTCTTC. The V call is TRBV5-6, the J call TRBJ2-1; D is undetermined. The CDR3 has 12 residues. CDR1 and CDR2 from the germline V gene are SGHDT and YYEEEE. V was pared by 5 bases and J by 5 bases, with 8 bases between.

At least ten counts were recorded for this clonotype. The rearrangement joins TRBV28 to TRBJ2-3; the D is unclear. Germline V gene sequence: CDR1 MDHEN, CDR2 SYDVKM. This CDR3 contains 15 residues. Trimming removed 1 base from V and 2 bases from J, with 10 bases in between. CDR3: CASSLLGRNTDTQYF. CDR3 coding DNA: TGTGCCAGCAGTTTATTAGGACGGAACACAGATACGCAGTATTTT. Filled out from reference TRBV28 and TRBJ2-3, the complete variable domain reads DVKVTQSSRYLVKRTGEKVFLECVQDMDHENMFWYRQDPGLGLRLIYFSYDVKMKEKGDIPEGYSVSREKKERFSLILESASTNQTSMYLCASSLLGRNTDTQYFGPGTRLTVL.

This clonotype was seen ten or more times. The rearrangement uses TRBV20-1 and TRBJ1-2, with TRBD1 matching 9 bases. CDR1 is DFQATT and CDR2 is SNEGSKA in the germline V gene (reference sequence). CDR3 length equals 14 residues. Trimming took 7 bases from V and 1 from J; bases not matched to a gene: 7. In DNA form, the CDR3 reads TGCAGTGTAAAAACAGGGGGCGGTAACTATGGCTACACCTTC. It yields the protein CSVKTGGGNYGYTF.

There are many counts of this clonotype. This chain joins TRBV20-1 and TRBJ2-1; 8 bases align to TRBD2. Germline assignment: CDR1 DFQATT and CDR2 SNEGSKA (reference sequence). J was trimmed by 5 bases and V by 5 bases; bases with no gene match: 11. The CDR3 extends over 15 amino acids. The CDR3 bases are TGCAGTGCTGGCCGAGCGGGGGCTACTAACAATGAGCAGTTCTTC. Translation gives CSAGRAGATNNEQFF.

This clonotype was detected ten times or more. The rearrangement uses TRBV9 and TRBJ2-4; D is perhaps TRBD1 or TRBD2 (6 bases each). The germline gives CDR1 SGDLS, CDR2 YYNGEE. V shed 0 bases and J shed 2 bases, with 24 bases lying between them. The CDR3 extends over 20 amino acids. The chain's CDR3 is CASSVEGGQTLAGSKNIQYF. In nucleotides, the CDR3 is TGTGCCAGCAGCGTAGAGGGAGGACAGACTCTGGCAGGGTCCAAAAACATTCAGTACTTC.